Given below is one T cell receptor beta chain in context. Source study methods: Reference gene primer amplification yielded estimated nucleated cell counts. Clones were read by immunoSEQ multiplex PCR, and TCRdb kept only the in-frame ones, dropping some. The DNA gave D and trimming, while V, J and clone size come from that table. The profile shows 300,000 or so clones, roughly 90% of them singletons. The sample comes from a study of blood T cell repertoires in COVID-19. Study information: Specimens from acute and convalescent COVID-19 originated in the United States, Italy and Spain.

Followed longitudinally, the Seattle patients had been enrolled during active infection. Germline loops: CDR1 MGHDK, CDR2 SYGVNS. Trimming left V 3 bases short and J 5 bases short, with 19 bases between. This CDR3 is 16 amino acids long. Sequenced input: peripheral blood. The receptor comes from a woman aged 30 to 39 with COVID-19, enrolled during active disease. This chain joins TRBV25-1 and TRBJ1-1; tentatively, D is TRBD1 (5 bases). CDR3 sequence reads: CASSDKQEFVKTEAFF. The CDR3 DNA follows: TGTGCCAGCAGTGATAAACAGGAGTTTGTAAAGACTGAAGCTTTCTTT.